The sample holds a few counts of the clone carrying this T cell receptor (beta chain). Antigen unknown. This sample was taken from a study of beta chain features in type 1 diabetes. Broader study findings: TCRB CDR3 length was moderately but significantly reduced in all four CD4+ subsets of Type 1 diabetes patients.

The sequenced template was cDNA made from the entire isolated RNA. TCRdb's copy holds only in-frame clones and misses some; the assay was immunoSEQ multiplex PCR. The table shows hundreds of thousands of clones, with over 10% occurring only once. There are 15 residues in the CDR3. After removal of 3 bases from V and 5 bases from J, the junction contained 7 bases not matched to a gene. The germline V gene has CDR1 KGHSH and CDR2 LQKENI. The authors sorted CD4+ naive, central memory, regulatory and stem cell-like memory cells via CD45RO/CCR7/CD25/CD127/CD95/CD27. What was sequenced was naive CD4+ T cells from blood. The rearrangement links TRBV18 to TRBJ1-2; 9 nucleotides agree with TRBD1. This TCR was sampled from a man aged 18 to 29 with type 1 diabetes. Here the CDR3 DNA reads TGTGCCAGCTCACCGGGACAGGGTGTGGCTTATGGCTACACCTTC. This encodes CASSPGQGVAYGYTF.